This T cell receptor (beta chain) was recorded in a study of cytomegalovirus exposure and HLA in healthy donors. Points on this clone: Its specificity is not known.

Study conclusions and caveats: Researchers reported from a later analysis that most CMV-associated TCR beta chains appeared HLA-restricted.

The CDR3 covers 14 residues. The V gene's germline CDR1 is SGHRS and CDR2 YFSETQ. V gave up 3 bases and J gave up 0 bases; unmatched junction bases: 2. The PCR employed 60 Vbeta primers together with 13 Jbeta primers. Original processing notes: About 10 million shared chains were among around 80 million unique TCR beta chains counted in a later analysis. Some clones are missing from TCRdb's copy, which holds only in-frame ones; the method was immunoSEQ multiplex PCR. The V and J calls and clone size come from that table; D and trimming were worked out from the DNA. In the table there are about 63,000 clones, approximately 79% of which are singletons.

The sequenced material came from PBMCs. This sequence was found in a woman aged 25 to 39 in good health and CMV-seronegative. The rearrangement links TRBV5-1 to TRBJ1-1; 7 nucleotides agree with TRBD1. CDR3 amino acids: CASSWGQLNTEAFF. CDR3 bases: TGCGCCAGCAGCTGGGGACAGTTGAACACTGAAGCTTTCTTT. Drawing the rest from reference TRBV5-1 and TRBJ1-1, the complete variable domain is KAGVTQTPRYLIKTRGQQVTLSCSPISGHRSVSWYQQTPGQGLQFLFEYFSETQRNKGNFPGRFSGRQFSNSRSEMNVSTLELGDSALYLCASSWGQLNTEAFFGQGTRLTVV.